A selection of T cell receptor beta chains follows, all from one sample in a study of identical twins. TCRdb re-called the 5' RACE reads with MiXCR, one entry per CDR3 protein. The sample lists about 660,000 distinct CDR3 sequences, 8% to 9% seen once, with 0.98% in the top ten. These same records also appear under a second study, on yellow fever vaccine responses in identical twins.

The sample consisted of PBMCs. The receptors stem from a woman under 30 in good health. Both conserved end residues are part of each CDR3. A D gene is named only where the DNA matches it firmly. Clone size is not always given. Where it is, it says once, few, many or a class for expanded clones.

D: .; size: .; V: TRBV7-2; J: TRBJ1-4; CDR3: CASTKSEEKLFF; DNA: TGTGCCAGCACCAAGTCGGAGGAAAAACTGTTTTTT
D: .; size: .; V: TRBV6-5; J: TRBJ1-5; CDR3: CASSQVGGSQHF; DNA: TGTGCCAGCAGTCAGGTTGGGGGGTCCCAGCATTTT
D: .; size: many; V: TRBV4-1; J: TRBJ2-1; CDR3: CASSQNRAGRQFF; DNA: TGCGCCAGCAGCCAAAACAGGGCCGGCCGGCAGTTCTTC
D: TRBD1; size: .; V: TRBV12-3/TRBV12-4; J: TRBJ2-2; CDR3: CASSLLWYRGLPGELFF; DNA: TGTGCCAGCAGTTTACTTTGGTACAGGGGGCTCCCCGGGGAGCTGTTTTTT
D: .; size: many; V: TRBV28; J: TRBJ2-1; CDR3: CASSLALGGRSYNEQFF; DNA: TGTGCCAGCAGTTTAGCCCTGGGGGGCCGGTCCTACAATGAGCAGTTCTTC
D: .; size: many; V: TRBV24-1; J: TRBJ2-3; CDR3: CATSESPATDTQYF; DNA: TGTGCCACCAGTGAGTCCCCGGCGACAGATACGCAGTATTTT
D: .; size: many; V: TRBV3-1; J: TRBJ2-3; CDR3: CASSFRQDDTQYF; DNA: TGTGCCAGCAGCTTTCGCCAGGACGATACGCAGTATTTT
D: .; size: many; V: TRBV7-9; J: TRBJ2-3; CDR3: CASSLPLEGMVTDTQYF; DNA: TGTGCCAGCAGCTTACCACTAGAGGGGATGGTCACAGATACGCAGTATTTT
D: TRBD2; size: .; V: TRBV7-9; J: TRBJ2-3; CDR3: CASSSGLEDTQYF; DNA: TGTGCCAGCAGCTCGGGACTAGAAGATACGCAGTATTTT
D: .; size: few; V: TRBV5-6; J: TRBJ2-5; CDR3: CASSGPPGPETQYF; DNA: TGTGCCAGCAGCGGGCCTCCGGGGCCTGAGACCCAGTACTTC
D: .; size: .; V: TRBV6-1; J: TRBJ1-1; CDR3: CASRSLSEGTEAFF; DNA: TGTGCCAGCAGATCTTTGTCGGAGGGTACTGAAGCTTTCTTT
D: .; size: .; V: TRBV25-1; J: TRBJ1-1; CDR3: CASSDQGSVNTEAFF; DNA: TGTGCCAGCAGTGACCAGGGGTCGGTGAACACTGAAGCTTTCTTT
D: .; size: few; V: TRBV7-7; J: TRBJ2-5; CDR3: CASSLDRQGGIETQYF; DNA: TGTGCTAGCAGCTTAGATCGGCAGGGGGGGATCGAGACCCAGTACTTC
D: .; size: few; V: TRBV12-3/TRBV12-4; J: TRBJ2-7; CDR3: CASSFLSVSSYEQYF; DNA: TGTGCCAGCAGTTTCCTCAGCGTGAGCTCCTACGAGCAGTACTTC
D: .; size: few; V: TRBV6-6; J: TRBJ2-4; CDR3: CASQSTGAGYF; DNA: TGTGCCAGCCAGTCCACCGGGGCAGGTTACTTC
D: TRBD1; size: .; V: TRBV5-1; J: TRBJ2-1; CDR3: CASSFLTGGGGNEQFF; DNA: TGCGCCAGCAGCTTCCTGACAGGGGGAGGCGGCAATGAGCAGTTCTTC
D: TRBD2; size: many; V: TRBV5-1; J: TRBJ2-2; CDR3: CASSLLAGDTGELFF; DNA: TGCGCCAGCAGCTTGCTAGCGGGAGACACCGGGGAGCTGTTTTTT
D: .; size: few; V: TRBV27; J: TRBJ2-3; CDR3: CASRAYGTQYF; DNA: TGTGCCAGCAGGGCCTATGGTACGCAGTATTTT
D: TRBD2; size: few; V: TRBV3-1; J: TRBJ2-1; CDR3: CASSQVGGRVTSDNEQFF; DNA: TGTGCCAGCAGCCAAGTAGGCGGGAGAGTTACTTCTGACAATGAGCAGTTCTTC
D: TRBD2; size: .; V: TRBV2; J: TRBJ2-3; CDR3: CASRLLAGTTDTQYF; DNA: TGTGCCAGCAGACTCCTAGCGGGAACCACAGATACGCAGTATTTT
D: .; size: few; V: TRBV12-3/TRBV12-4; J: TRBJ1-5; CDR3: CASSFWQTSNQPQHF; DNA: TGTGCCAGCAGTTTTTGGCAGACCAGCAATCAGCCCCAGCATTTT
D: TRBD1; size: .; V: TRBV15; J: TRBJ2-2; CDR3: CATSRGTGRPDGELFF; DNA: TGTGCCACCAGCAGAGGGACAGGGCGCCCTGACGGGGAGCTGTTTTTT
D: .; size: few; V: TRBV6-1; J: TRBJ2-7; CDR3: CASRTASSYEQYF; DNA: TGTGCCAGCAGGACAGCTTCATCCTACGAGCAGTACTTC
D: TRBD2; size: .; V: TRBV2; J: TRBJ2-7; CDR3: CASRDLAGGPYEQYF; DNA: TGTGCCAGCAGGGATCTAGCGGGGGGACCCTACGAGCAGTACTTC
D: .; size: .; V: TRBV20-1; J: TRBJ2-5; CDR3: CSARALGEETQYF; DNA: TGCAGTGCTAGAGCCCTCGGGGAGGAGACCCAGTACTTC
D: .; size: many; V: TRBV5-1; J: TRBJ1-5; CDR3: CASSPGTLDQPQHF; DNA: TGCGCCAGCAGCCCCGGGACCCTCGATCAGCCCCAGCATTTT
D: .; size: many; V: TRBV15; J: TRBJ2-2; CDR3: CATSLQRGGTRTGELFF; DNA: TGTGCCACCAGCCTCCAAAGGGGCGGGACAAGAACCGGGGAGCTGTTTTTT
D: .; size: .; V: TRBV27; J: TRBJ2-2; CDR3: CASSLFASNTGELFF; DNA: TGTGCCAGCAGTTTATTTGCCTCGAACACCGGGGAGCTGTTTTTT
D: TRBD1; size: few; V: TRBV7-2; J: TRBJ2-7; CDR3: CASSQKGQLYEQYF; DNA: TGTGCCAGCAGCCAGAAGGGACAGCTCTACGAGCAGTACTTC
D: .; size: few; V: TRBV6-5; J: TRBJ1-6; CDR3: CASSYSMWDNNSPLHF; DNA: TGTGCCAGCAGTTACTCCATGTGGGACAATAATTCACCCCTCCACTTT
D: .; size: many; V: TRBV3-1; J: TRBJ1-1; CDR3: CASSQDWRGTNTEAFF; DNA: TGTGCCAGCAGCCAAGATTGGCGGGGGACGAACACTGAAGCTTTCTTT
D: .; size: many; V: TRBV5-1; J: TRBJ2-2; CDR3: CASSSQGSTGELFF; DNA: TGCGCCAGCTCCTCTCAGGGAAGCACCGGGGAGCTGTTTTTT
D: TRBD1; size: few; V: TRBV6-1; J: TRBJ2-5; CDR3: CASISTGAQETQYF; DNA: TGTGCCAGCATCAGTACAGGGGCGCAAGAGACCCAGTACTTC
D: .; size: .; V: TRBV14; J: TRBJ2-2; CDR3: CASSPDKPGTYTGELFF; DNA: TGTGCCAGCAGCCCAGACAAGCCGGGGACCTACACCGGGGAGCTGTTTTTT
D: .; size: .; V: TRBV7-9; J: TRBJ2-2; CDR3: CASSPGHGELFF; DNA: TGTGCCAGCAGTCCAGGGCACGGGGAGCTGTTTTTT
D: .; size: .; V: TRBV5-1; J: TRBJ2-5; CDR3: CASSLVTGAETQYF; DNA: TGCGCCAGCAGCTTAGTTACCGGCGCAGAGACCCAGTACTTC
D: .; size: few; V: TRBV6-5; J: TRBJ2-3; CDR3: CASSYRLTGTDTQYF; DNA: TGTGCCAGCAGTTACAGACTGACTGGCACAGATACGCAGTATTTT
D: TRBD1; size: .; V: TRBV5-6; J: TRBJ2-6; CDR3: CASSSNRGSTGANVLTF; DNA: TGTGCCAGCAGCTCGAACAGGGGGAGTACTGGGGCCAACGTCCTGACTTTC
D: TRBD1; size: few; V: TRBV12-3/TRBV12-4; J: TRBJ2-7; CDR3: CASSFSGQALYEQYF; DNA: TGTGCCAGCAGTTTTAGTGGACAGGCCCTTTACGAGCAGTACTTC
D: .; size: few; V: TRBV27; J: TRBJ2-3; CDR3: CATIADLTDTQYF; DNA: TGTGCCACCATCGCGGACTTGACAGATACGCAGTATTTT